This T cell receptor beta chain was retrieved from a study of Graves' ophthalmopathy and Graves' hyperthyroidism. With a duration under 3 months, ophthalmopathy in the donors showed moderate-to-severe activity, CAS ≥3 and NOSPECS ≥4. Thyroid ultrasound, orbital computed tomography, TRAb, serum thyroxine and clinical symptoms formed the basis of diagnosis. Investigators amplified TCR beta CDR3 regions from RNA transcripts. In the first round, RT-PCR was carried out with HTBI primers, and a multiplex PCR formed the second round. In TCRdb, the multiplex PCR reads were re-called with MiXCR into one record per CDR3 protein. The table has about 370,000 distinct CDR3 sequences, approximately 20% seen once. Per the germline V gene, CDR1 is KGHDR and CDR2 is SFDVKD. Trimming removed 3 bases at V and 2 bases at J, with 10 bases between. This CDR3 contains 14 residues. This clonotype has at least ten counts.

This TCR came from a woman aged 18-35 years with Graves' ophthalmopathy. The source material was peripheral blood. The rearrangement links TRBV24-1 to TRBJ2-7; the D is unclear. CDR3 residues: CATSDPTATYEQYF. The DNA of the CDR3 is TGTGCCACCAGTGATCCTACCGCCACCTACGAGCAGTACTTC.